Given below is one T cell receptor (beta chain) in context. The data originate from a study of T cells in tumors after PD-1 blockade. The CDR3 runs to 16 residues. V lost 2 bases and J lost 0, with 11 bases in between. Germline values: CDR1 LGHNA, CDR2 YSLEER. Libraries were prepared by immunoSEQ multiplex PCR; TCRdb keeps only in-frame clonotypes and omits some of them. The data contain about 10,000 clones, 50% to 70% of them seen just once; the ten biggest clones take up less than 15%. The V gene is TRBV4-3, the J gene TRBJ1-3; D is unclear. This clonotype originated in a human donor with basal cell carcinoma. Sample: tumor tissue, taken after anti-PD-1 treatment. Written as DNA, the CDR3 is TGCGCCAGCAGCCAACAGAGACCAACCTCTGGAAACACCATATATTTT. It encodes CASSQQRPTSGNTIYF.